The TCR beta chain under discussion was sequenced for a study of monozygotic twins with inflammatory bowel disease (dated by TCRdb to between 2018 and 2021). Study-wide context: The full study comprised approximately 28 monozygotic twin pairs: nine German pairs (four IBD-concordant, five IBD-discordant) and 19 IBD-discordant Danish pairs. The search for disease-associated traits relied mainly on comparing, within discordant pairs, IBD patients with their genetically identical healthy co-twins. Each individual had, on average, about 151 000 unique TCRalpha sequences and 181 000 unique TCRbeta sequences available for analysis. The study at large found these results: The analysis was unable to tell different T cell subtypes apart. Repertoire similarity did not differ between concordant and discordant twins, which could be due to limited statistical power. IBD patients shared fewer clonotypes with other individuals than healthy twins did, most markedly in patients showing signs of disease activity. A decrease in TCRbeta repertoire diversity, as measured by inverse Simpson index, was observed in IBD patients compared with their healthy co-twins. Differing immunosuppressive treatments among patients may have added background noise and inter-individual variability to the repertoires. No single strong signal or clonotype linked to IBD turned up in the results, so the idea that one exists was not supported.

As regards this clonotype: This clone's antigen is unknown.

From each donor, a roughly 2.6 ml peripheral blood sample was collected into PAXgene tubes and stored at -80 degrees C. Total RNA was isolated from whole blood with the PAXgene blood miRNA kit on an automated QIAcube, without T cell sorting. Peripheral blood from monozygotic twin pairs, either concordant or discordant for inflammatory bowel disease, underwent deep TCRalpha and TCRbeta repertoire profiling that used unique molecular barcoding. For every twin pair, smoking habits were documented, and each individual was categorised as a current, former or never smoker. The protocol used for the library was 5' RACE. For each TCR library, approximately 4,000 ng of total RNA was used. cDNA was synthesized with SMARTScribe reverse transcriptase in eight separate reactions per sample. During cDNA synthesis, unique molecular identifiers containing a 6-nucleotide sample barcode were introduced by template switching. Two nested PCRs of roughly 15 and 9 cycles amplified the TCRalpha and TCRbeta cDNA, and bead purification followed each PCR. Before amplification, the cDNA was treated with uracil DNA-glycosylase and purified using the QIAquick PCR purification kit. The second PCR added Illumina TruSeq-compatible adapters along with sample-specific barcodes. TapeStation and Qubit were used to check library quality and concentration, and roughly 4.9 ng of each library was pooled. Sequencing of the pooled libraries was done on an Illumina HiSeq2500 single-index Rapid Run using custom sequencing primers and 2 x 100 bp reads. The study's own analysis went as follows. MiGEC version 1.2.6 was used for UMI-based consensus assembly, which corrected PCR and sequencing errors. V(D)J alignment, clonotype assembly and CDR3 extraction were performed with MiXCR version 2.1.1. To normalise gene usage, clonotype sharing and MAIT/NKT TCR abundance, the top 1000, 10 000 and 20 000 clonotypes in each sample were analysed. Diversity was computed as the inverse Simpson index with the vegan R package after downsampling to 27 000 UMIs. Statistical testing used paired Mann-Whitney U tests on the discordant twin pairs and applied Benjamini-Hochberg correction for multiple testing. The reads went through TCRdb reprocessing, and each CDR3 protein sequence gets one entry with no DNA. TCRdb, not the authors, supplied the V and J calls. This sample's clone table shows 330,000 or so distinct CDR3 sequences. Of the sample, approximately 2% falls within the top ten clones.

CDR1 DFQATT and CDR2 SNEGSKA were looked up in the germline V gene (reference sequence). The cysteine opens and the phenylalanine closes a CDR3 of 13 amino acids. No DNA is recorded. This TCR came from a human donor with ulcerative colitis or Crohn's disease, or a healthy co-twin of an affected twin (not recorded which). Recombination linked TRBV20-1 to TRBJ1-5. The material sequenced was blood. Here the CDR3 is given as CSARVDGNQPQHF.